This T cell receptor beta chain originates from a study of vaccination effects on CD4 cells after COVID-19. In the study overall: Wells each received over 1.5 million PBMC, cultured with around 9.6 IU/ml IL-2 and approximately 10 ug/ml peptides.

As regards this clone: What it binds is unknown.

CD4+ T cells were isolated after roughly nine days of culture. The cohort was immunized with two doses of either the BNT162b2 or mRNA-1273 vaccine. The CDR3 runs to 15 residues. V shed 5 bases and J shed 3 bases, with 14 bases lying between them. Germline CDR1 is SGHTA and CDR2 is FQGNSA. TCRdb's table, derived via immunoSEQ multiplex PCR, lists solely in-frame clones and lacks some. The sample has tens of thousands of clones, about four fifths seen once. Study-level points and caveats: Substantial clonal contraction characterized both infection- and vaccine-induced clones late after vaccination.

This sequence originates from a human donor who received a COVID-19 vaccine. The chain couples TRBV7-2 to TRBJ1-3, with D tentatively TRBD1 (6 bases). The specimen was CD4+ T cells from PBMCs cultured without peptide, collected after COVID-19 vaccination. CDR3: CASSTGWGGGNTIYF. CDR3 nucleotides: TGTGCCAGCAGCACAGGGTGGGGAGGTGGAAACACCATATATTTT.